This TCR beta chain originates from a study of shared clonotypes between healthy human individuals. Details on this clone: Its antigen remains unknown.

Germline V lookup: CDR1 SEHNR, CDR2 FQNEAQ (reference sequence). J was trimmed by 1 base and V by 4 bases; bases with no gene match: 3. The CDR3 length is 14 residues. Deep was the level at which the assay was run. Assay: immunoSEQ multiplex PCR; the TCRdb copy retains only in-frame clones and omits some. The repertoire holds approximately 340,000 clones, 73% seen once, with more than 9% in the top ten. Study-level findings and limits: Generation probabilities of non-shared clonotypes were lower (relative to those shared by all four donors). Clonotype sharing among donors was expected to depend on sequencing depth.

The chain is built from TRBV7-9 and TRBJ2-5, with 7 positions matching TRBD1. Sequencing input: memory CD4+ T cells sorted from blood. Subset indicated: CD45RA-negative fraction. The source is a man aged 30 to 39 in good health. For the CDR3, the DNA is TGTGCCAGCAGCTCAGACAGGGCCCAAGAGACCCAGTACTTC. Translation gives CASSSDRAQETQYF.